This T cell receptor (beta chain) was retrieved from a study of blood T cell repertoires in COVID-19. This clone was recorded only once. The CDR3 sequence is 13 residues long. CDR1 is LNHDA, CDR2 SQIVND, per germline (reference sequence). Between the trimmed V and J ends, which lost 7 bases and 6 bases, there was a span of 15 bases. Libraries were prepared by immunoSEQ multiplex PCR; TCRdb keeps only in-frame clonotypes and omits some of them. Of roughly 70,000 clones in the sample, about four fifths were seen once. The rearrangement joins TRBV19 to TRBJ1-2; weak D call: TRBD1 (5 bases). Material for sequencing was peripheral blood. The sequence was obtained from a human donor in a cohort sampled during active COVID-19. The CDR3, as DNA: TGTGCCAGTATGTCTCAGGGTCGCCATGGCTACACCTTC. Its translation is CASMSQGRHGYTF. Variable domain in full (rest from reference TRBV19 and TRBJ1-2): DGGITQSPKYLFRKEGQNVTLSCEQNLNHDAMYWYRQDPGQGLRLIYYSQIVNDFQKGDIAEGYSVSREKKESFPLTVTSAQKNPTAFYLCASMSQGRHGYTFGSGTRLTVV.